This is a list of T cell receptor beta chains from one sample in a study of identical twins. TCRdb itself ran the 5' RACE reads through MiXCR, one entry per CDR3 protein. Among around 1.7 million distinct CDR3 sequences, more than 30% were seen once, and the ten largest hold over 0.25%. The sequencing sample was made of cord blood. These receptor sequences come from a newborn girl in good health. The CDR3 runs from the conserved cysteine through the conserved F or W. The D gene is left open where the match is weak. Expanded clones are given a class, and other clones once, few, many or no size at all.

V gene	CDR3 length	clone size	J gene	D gene	CDR3 DNA	CDR3 protein
TRBV12-3/TRBV12-4	14	-	TRBJ2-6	-	TGTGCCAGCAGCGCTAAGGTTGGGGCCAACGTCCTGACTTTC	CASSAKVGANVLTF
TRBV6-5	14	-	TRBJ2-7	TRBD1	TGTGCCAGCAGACGCGACAGGGTACTCTACGAGCAGTACTTC	CASRRDRVLYEQYF
TRBV24-1	15	few	TRBJ2-1	-	TGTGCCACCAGTGCTAGCTCTCTCGTTGGGGATGAGCAGTTCTTC	CATSASSLVGDEQFF
TRBV10-3	13	few	TRBJ1-6	-	TGTGCCATCGGAAGGAGGGACCTTTCACCCCTCCACTTT	CAIGRRDLSPLHF
TRBV6-1	14	-	TRBJ1-2	-	TGTGCCAGCAGTGCGTCAGGGTCGGTCTATGGCTACACCTTC	CASSASGSVYGYTF
TRBV3-1	13	-	TRBJ2-5	TRBD1	TGTGCCAGCAGCCAAGGGGGACAGCATAAGCAGTACTTC	CASSQGGQHKQYF
TRBV6-2/TRBV6-3	17	-	TRBJ2-2	TRBD2	TGTGCCAGCAGTTACGTAGCGGGGGGCCCGAACACCGGGGAGCTGTTTTTT	CASSYVAGGPNTGELFF
TRBV28	17	-	TRBJ2-7	-	TGTGCCAGCAGTTTGTCGTGGGGGTTACAGGCCGTATACGAGCAGTACTTC	CASSLSWGLQAVYEQYF
TRBV11-2	14	-	TRBJ2-7	-	TGTGCCAGCAGCTTAGAGAGGACATCAGACGAGCAGTACTTC	CASSLERTSDEQYF
TRBV20-1	12	-	TRBJ2-1	-	TGCAGTGCTAGATTTCGGTGGCGGGAGCAGTTCTTC	CSARFRWREQFF
TRBV5-1	17	-	TRBJ2-3	TRBD2	TGCGCCAGCAGCTTGGAGGGGGCGGGGGGGCCAATAGATACGCAGTATTTT	CASSLEGAGGPIDTQYF
TRBV19	14	-	TRBJ1-5	TRBD1	TGTGCCAGTAGTACCGACAGGGTCAATCAGCCCCAGCATTTT	CASSTDRVNQPQHF
TRBV5-6	15	-	TRBJ1-6	-	TGTGCCAGCAGCTTGGACAGGGTCTATAATTCACCCCTCCACTTT	CASSLDRVYNSPLHF
TRBV20-1	13	-	TRBJ2-2	-	TGCAGGATAAGGGACCCGAACACCGGGGAGCTGTTTTTT	CRIRDPNTGELFF
TRBV2	12	-	TRBJ2-3	-	TGTGCCAGCGAATGGTCCCTAGCCCCGTGGTATTTT	CASEWSLAPWYF
TRBV12-3/TRBV12-4	15	few	TRBJ1-6	-	TGTGCCAGCAGTCACTCCGGGTCTAATAATTCACCCCTCCACTTT	CASSHSGSNNSPLHF
TRBV20-1	13	few	TRBJ2-4	-	TGCAGTGGCCTAATTGTAGCCAAAAACATTCAGTACTTC	CSGLIVAKNIQYF
TRBV20-1	15	-	TRBJ1-5	-	TGCAGTGCTTATCCGGGACTCGGAGTCAATCAGCCCCAGCATTTT	CSAYPGLGVNQPQHF
TRBV12-3/TRBV12-4	12	many	TRBJ1-2	-	TGTGCCAGCAGTGCCCGGGACTATGGCTACACCTTC	CASSARDYGYTF
TRBV14	12	-	TRBJ1-5	-	TGTGCCAGCAGCCAAATCGATCAGCCCCAGCATTTT	CASSQIDQPQHF
TRBV30	13	few	TRBJ2-7	TRBD2	TGTGCCTGGAGTGCCCTAGCGGAGTCCGAGCAGTACTTC	CAWSALAESEQYF
TRBV12-3/TRBV12-4	14	few	TRBJ2-5	-	TGTGCCAGCAGTTTGGTGGTAGCGGAGAATGAGCAGTACTTC	CASSLVVAENEQYF
TRBV20-1	15	-	TRBJ1-1	-	TGCAGTGCTGGGCCAAGCCGGGGCGCCCACGCTGAAGCTTTCTTT	CSAGPSRGAHAEAFF
TRBV15	15	-	TRBJ1-1	-	TGTGCCACCAGCCCTCCGTACTTGAGGAACACTGAAGCTTTCTTT	CATSPPYLRNTEAFF
TRBV10-3	16	-	TRBJ1-2	TRBD1	TGTGCCATCAAGGGCGGGGGAACAGGGGTTTTCTATGGCTACACCTTC	CAIKGGGTGVFYGYTF